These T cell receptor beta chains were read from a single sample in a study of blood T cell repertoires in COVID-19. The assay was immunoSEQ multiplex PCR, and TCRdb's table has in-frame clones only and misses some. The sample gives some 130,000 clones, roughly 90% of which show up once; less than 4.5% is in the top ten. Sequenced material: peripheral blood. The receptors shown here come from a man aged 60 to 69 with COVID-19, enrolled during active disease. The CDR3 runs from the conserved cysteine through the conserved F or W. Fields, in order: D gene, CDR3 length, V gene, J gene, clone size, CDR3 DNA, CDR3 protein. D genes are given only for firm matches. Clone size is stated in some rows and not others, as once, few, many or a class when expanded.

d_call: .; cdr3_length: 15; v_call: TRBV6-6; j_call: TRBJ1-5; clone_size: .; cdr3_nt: TGTGCCAGCAGTTACGTGACAGGCCCCAACGAGCCCCAGCATTTT; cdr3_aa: CASSYVTGPNEPQHF
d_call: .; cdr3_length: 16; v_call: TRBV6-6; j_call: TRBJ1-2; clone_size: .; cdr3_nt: TGTGCCAGCAGTTACTCGACGCGGGATCCTAACTATGGCTACACCTTC; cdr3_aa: CASSYSTRDPNYGYTF
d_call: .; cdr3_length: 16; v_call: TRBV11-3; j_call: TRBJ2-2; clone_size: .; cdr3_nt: TGTGCCAGCAGCTTAGTGGCAGACACGAACACCGGGGAGCTGTTTTTT; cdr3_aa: CASSLVADTNTGELFF
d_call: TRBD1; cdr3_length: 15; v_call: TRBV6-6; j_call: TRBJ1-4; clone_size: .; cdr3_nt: TGTGCCAGCAGCCTAACCCCCGGGACAGGGAGAAAACTGTTTTTT; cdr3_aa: CASSLTPGTGRKLFF
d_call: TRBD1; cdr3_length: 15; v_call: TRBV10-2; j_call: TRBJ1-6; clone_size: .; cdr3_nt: TGCGCCAGCAGACCACCGGGACAGGGGTATTCACCCCTCCACTTT; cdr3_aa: CASRPPGQGYSPLHF
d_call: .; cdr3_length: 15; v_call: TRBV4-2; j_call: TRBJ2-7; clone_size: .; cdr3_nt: TGTGCCAGCAGCCAAGAAGAGGGAGTCTTAGGCGAGCAGTACTTC; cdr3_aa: CASSQEEGVLGEQYF
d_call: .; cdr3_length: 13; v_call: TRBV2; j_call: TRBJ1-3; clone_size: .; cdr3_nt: TGTGCCAGCAGCAGGATCTCTGGAAACACCATATATTTT; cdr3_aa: CASSRISGNTIYF
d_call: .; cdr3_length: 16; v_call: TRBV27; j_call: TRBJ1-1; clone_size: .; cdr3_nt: TGTGCCAGCAGTCCCTATTCGGGGGGCGGATGGACTGAAGCTTTCTTT; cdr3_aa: CASSPYSGGGWTEAFF
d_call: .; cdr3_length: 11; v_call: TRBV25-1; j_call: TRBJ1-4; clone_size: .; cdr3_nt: TGTGCCAGCACAGGGTTAGAAAAACTGTTTTTT; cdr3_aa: CASTGLEKLFF
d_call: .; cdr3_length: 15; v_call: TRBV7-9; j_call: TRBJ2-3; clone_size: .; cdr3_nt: TGTGCCAGCAGCGCGTCAGGGTTAACTGCAGATACGCAGTATTTT; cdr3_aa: CASSASGLTADTQYF
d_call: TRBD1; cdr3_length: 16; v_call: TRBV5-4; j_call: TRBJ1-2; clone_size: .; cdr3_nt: TGTGCCAGCAGCTCCCAACGACAGGGAATAGACTATGGCTACACCTTC; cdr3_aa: CASSSQRQGIDYGYTF
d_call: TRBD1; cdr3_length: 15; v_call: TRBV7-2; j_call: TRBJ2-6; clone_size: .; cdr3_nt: TGTGCCAGCAGTCCACAGGGGCCTGGGGCCAACGTCCTGACTTTC; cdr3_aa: CASSPQGPGANVLTF
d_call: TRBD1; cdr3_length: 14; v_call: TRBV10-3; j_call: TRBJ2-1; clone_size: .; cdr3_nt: TGTGCCATCAGTCGGACAGGGGACGACAATGAGCAGTTCTTC; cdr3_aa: CAISRTGDDNEQFF
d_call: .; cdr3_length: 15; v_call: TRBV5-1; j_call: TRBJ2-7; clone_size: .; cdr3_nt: TGCGCCAGCAGCCCTAGGACTAAATCAGCCTACGAGCAGTACTTC; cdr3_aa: CASSPRTKSAYEQYF
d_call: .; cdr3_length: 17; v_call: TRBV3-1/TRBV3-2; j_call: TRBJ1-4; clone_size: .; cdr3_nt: TGTGCCAGCAGCCTCTGGGACACGGATACTGAGTATGAAAAACTGTTTTTT; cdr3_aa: CASSLWDTDTEYEKLFF
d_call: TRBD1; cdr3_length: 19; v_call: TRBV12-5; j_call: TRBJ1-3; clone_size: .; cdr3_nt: TGTGCTAGTGGTTTGGTCCCACCCGGGACAGGGTACTCTGGAAACACCATATATTTT; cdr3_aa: CASGLVPPGTGYSGNTIYF
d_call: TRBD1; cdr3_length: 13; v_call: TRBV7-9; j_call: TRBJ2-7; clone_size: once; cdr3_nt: TGTGCCAGCAGCCGGGACAGGGTGGGCGAGCAGTACTTC; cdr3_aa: CASSRDRVGEQYF
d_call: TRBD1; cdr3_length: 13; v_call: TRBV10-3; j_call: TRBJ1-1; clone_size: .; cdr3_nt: TGTGCCATCAGCTGGACAGGGAGAACTGAAGCTTTCTTT; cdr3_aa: CAISWTGRTEAFF
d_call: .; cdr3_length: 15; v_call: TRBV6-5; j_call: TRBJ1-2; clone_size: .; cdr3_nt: TGTGCCAGCAGTTACTCGGCCTTTACTAACTATGGCTACACCTTC; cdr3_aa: CASSYSAFTNYGYTF
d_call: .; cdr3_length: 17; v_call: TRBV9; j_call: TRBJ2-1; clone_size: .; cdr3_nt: TGTGCCAGCAGCGTAGTCTCGGGGAGAGGGATCTACAATGAGCAGTTCTTC; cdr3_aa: CASSVVSGRGIYNEQFF
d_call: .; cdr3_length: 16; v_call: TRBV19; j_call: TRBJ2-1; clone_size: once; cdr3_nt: TGTGCCAGTAGTATAGCCCTAATCGGGTCCTACAATGAGCAGTTCTTC; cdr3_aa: CASSIALIGSYNEQFF
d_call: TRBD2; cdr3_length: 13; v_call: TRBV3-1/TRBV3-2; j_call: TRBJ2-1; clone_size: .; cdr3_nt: TGTGCCAGCAGCCAAGTGTCTAGCGGCGAGCAGTTCTTC; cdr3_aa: CASSQVSSGEQFF
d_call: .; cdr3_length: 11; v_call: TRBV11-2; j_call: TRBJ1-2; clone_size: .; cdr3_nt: TGTGCCAGCAGCTCCGGGATCCTATACACCTTC; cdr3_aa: CASSSGILYTF
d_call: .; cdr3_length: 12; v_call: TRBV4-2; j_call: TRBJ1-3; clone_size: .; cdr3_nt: TGTGCCAGCAGCCAGAGAGATCACACCATATATTTT; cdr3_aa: CASSQRDHTIYF
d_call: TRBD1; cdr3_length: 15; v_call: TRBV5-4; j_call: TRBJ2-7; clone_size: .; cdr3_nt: TGTGCCTGGTCAGCCGCGGGACAGGGTTATTACGAGCAGTACTTC; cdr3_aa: CAWSAAGQGYYEQYF
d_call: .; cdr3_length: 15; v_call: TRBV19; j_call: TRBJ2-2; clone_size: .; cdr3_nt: TGTGCCAGTAGTATGGGACATATAAACACCGGGGAGCTGTTTTTT; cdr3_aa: CASSMGHINTGELFF
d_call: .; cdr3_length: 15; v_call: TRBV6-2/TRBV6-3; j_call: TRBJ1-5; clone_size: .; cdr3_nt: TGTGCCAGCAGTTACTCACGAGGGAGCAATCAGCCCCAGCATTTT; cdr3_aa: CASSYSRGSNQPQHF
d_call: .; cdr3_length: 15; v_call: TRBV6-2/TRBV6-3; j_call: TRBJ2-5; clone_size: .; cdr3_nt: TGTGCCAGCAGTTACTCGAAGACAGGACGGGAGACCCAGTACTTC; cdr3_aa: CASSYSKTGRETQYF
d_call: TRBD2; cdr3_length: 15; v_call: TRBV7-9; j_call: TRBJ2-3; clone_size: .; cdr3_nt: TGTGCCAGCAGCCTAGCGGGGGGGCCCCCAGATACGCAGTATTTT; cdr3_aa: CASSLAGGPPDTQYF
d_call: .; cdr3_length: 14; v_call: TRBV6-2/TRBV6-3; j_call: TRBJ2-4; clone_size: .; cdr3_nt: TGTGCCAGCAGTTCATCAATAGCCAAAAACATTCAGTACTTC; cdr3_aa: CASSSSIAKNIQYF
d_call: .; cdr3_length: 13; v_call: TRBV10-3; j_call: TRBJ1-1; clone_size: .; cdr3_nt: TGTGCCATCAGTAGTACGGTGAACACTGAAGCTTTCTTT; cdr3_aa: CAISSTVNTEAFF
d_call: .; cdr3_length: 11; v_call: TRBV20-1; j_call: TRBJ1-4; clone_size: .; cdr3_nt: TGCAGTGCTAGCGGTAATGAAAAACTGTTTTTT; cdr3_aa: CSASGNEKLFF
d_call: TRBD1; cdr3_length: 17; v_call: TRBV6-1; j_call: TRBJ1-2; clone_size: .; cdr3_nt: TGTGCCAGCAGTGACCTAATTTCCCGGGACAGGGTCTATGGCTACACCTTC; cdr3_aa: CASSDLISRDRVYGYTF
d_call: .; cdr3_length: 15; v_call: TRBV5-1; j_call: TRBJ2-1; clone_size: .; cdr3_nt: TGCGCCAGCAGCTTGGCTCAGGGGGGTCTCAATGAGCAGTTCTTC; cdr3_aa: CASSLAQGGLNEQFF
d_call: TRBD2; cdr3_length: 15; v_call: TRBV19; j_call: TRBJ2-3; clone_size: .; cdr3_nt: TGTGCCAGTCGAGCGGGGGGGCCTCGGACAGATACGCAGTATTTT; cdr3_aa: CASRAGGPRTDTQYF
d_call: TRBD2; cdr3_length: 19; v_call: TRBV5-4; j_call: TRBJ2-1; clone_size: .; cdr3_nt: TGTGCCAGCAGCCCCTACGGGATCGAACTACGGGGGGGCAAGAATGAGCAGTTCTTC; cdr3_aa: CASSPYGIELRGGKNEQFF
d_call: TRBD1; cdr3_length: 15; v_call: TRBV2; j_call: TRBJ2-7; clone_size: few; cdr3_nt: TGTGCCAGCAGAATGGACAGGCGGAAGTCCTACGAGCAGTACTTC; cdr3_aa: CASRMDRRKSYEQYF
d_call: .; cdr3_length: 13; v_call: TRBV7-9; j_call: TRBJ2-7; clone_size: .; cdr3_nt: TGTGCCAGCAGCTTAGTATCTGGGGGGGAGCAGTACTTC; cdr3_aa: CASSLVSGGEQYF
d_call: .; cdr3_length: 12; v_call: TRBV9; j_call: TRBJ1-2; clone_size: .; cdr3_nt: TGTGCCAGCAGCGAGGGGCCCTATGGCTACACCTTC; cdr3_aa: CASSEGPYGYTF
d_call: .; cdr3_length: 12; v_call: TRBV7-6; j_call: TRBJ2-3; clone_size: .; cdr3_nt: TGTGCCAGCAGCCTAATGCGGGGTACGCAGTATTTT; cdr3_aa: CASSLMRGTQYF
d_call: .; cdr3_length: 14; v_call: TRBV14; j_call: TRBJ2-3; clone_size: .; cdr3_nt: TGTGCCAGCAGCGGAACAGGGACCAGGGATACGCAGTATTTT; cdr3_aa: CASSGTGTRDTQYF
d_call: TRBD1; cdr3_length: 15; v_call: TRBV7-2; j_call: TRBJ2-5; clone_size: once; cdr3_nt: TGTGCCAGCAGCTTCTGGACAGGGGGCGCAGAGACCCAGTACTTC; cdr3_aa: CASSFWTGGAETQYF
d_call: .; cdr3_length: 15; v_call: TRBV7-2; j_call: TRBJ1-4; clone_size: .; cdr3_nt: TGTGCCAGCAGTTTGGGACTGGGGGCTAATGAAAAACTGTTTTTT; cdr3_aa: CASSLGLGANEKLFF
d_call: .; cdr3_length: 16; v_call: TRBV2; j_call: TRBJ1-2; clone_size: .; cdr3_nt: TGTGCCAGCAGTGATTTGATGGAGGGCCGGAGCTATGGCTACACCTTC; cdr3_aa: CASSDLMEGRSYGYTF
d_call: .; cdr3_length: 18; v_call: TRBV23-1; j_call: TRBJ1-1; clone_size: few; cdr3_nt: TGCGCCAGCAGTCAAAACATCCTTAGGGGGGGGGCGAACACTGAAGCTTTCTTT; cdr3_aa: CASSQNILRGGANTEAFF
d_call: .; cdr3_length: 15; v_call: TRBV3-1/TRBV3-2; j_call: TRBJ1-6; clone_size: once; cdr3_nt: TGTGCCAGCAGTCAGCAGGGCGGAGGGAATTCACCCCTCCACTTT; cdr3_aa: CASSQQGGGNSPLHF
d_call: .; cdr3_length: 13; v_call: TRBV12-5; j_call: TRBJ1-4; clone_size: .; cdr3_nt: TGTGCTAGTGGTTTGGGGGTCGGGGAAAAACTGTTTTTT; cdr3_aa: CASGLGVGEKLFF
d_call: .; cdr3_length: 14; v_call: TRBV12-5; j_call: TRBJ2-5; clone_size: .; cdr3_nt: TGTGCTAGTGTTGGGGACAGCGGGCCGGAGACCCAGTACTTC; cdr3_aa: CASVGDSGPETQYF
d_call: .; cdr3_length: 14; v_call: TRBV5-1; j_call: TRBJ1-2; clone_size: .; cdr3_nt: TGCGCCAGCAGCTCCTCCGAAGGGGTTGGCGGCTACACCTTC; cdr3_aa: CASSSSEGVGGYTF
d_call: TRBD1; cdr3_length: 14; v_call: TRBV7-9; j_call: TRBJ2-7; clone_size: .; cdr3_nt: TGTGCCAGCAGCTTCGGGCAGGGGGAATACGAGCAGTACTTC; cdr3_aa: CASSFGQGEYEQYF
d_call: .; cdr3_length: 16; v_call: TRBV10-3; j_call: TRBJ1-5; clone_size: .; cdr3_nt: TGTGCCATCAGTGAGGGGGGGGCGCGGAGCAATCAGCCCCAGCATTTT; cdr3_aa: CAISEGGARSNQPQHF
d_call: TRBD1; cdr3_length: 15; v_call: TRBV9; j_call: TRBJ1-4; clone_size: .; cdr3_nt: TGTGCCAGCAGCGGCTACAGGGGAACTAATGAAAAACTGTTTTTT; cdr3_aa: CASSGYRGTNEKLFF
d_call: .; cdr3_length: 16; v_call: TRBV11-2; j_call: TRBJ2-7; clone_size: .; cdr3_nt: TGTGCCAGCAGCTTAGTTGGCACCGGGAGCTCCTACGAGCAGTACTTC; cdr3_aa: CASSLVGTGSSYEQYF